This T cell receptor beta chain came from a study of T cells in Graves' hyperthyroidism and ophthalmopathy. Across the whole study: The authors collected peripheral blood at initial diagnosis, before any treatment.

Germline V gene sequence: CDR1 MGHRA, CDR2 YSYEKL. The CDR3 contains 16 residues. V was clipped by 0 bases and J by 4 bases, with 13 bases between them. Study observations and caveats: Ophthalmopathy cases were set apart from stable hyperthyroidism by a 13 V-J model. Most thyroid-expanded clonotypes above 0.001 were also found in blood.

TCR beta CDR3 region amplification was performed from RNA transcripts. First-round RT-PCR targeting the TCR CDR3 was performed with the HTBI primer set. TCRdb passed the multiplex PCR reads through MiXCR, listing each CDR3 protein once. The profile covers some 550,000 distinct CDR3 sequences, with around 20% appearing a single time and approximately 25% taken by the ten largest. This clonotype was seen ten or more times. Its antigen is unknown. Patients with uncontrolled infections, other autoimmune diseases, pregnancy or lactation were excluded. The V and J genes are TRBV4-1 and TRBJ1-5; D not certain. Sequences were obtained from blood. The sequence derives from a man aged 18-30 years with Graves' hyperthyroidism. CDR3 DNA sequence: TGCGCCAGCAGCCAAGATTTAGGGTTAAGTAATCAGCCCCAGCATTTT. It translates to CASSQDLGLSNQPQHF.